The entry below gives a single T cell receptor (beta chain) sequence along with its context. No antigen is known for it. The source of the sample is a study of identifying expanded T cells in peripheral blood. Study-wide results and limits: Across healthy donors, higher total template counts meant significantly greater roughly 2-week count variance. Technical replicates showed around 1.1 changed clones; two weeks roughly 16; four weeks 19.

During the collection period, no donor immune events like infections were recorded. Germline-derived CDR1 and CDR2 are SGHTA and FQGNSA. V shed 5 bases and J shed 5 bases, with 18 bases lying between them. The CDR3 is made up of 15 amino acids. The data were produced by immunoSEQ multiplex PCR, yet TCRdb's version contains in-frame clones alone and is incomplete. The sample includes some 120,000 clones, over 65% seen only once; the top ten take 3% to 4%. The sequenced sample was blood. The chain links TRBV7-2 to TRBJ2-5; weak D call: TRBD2 (5 bases). This receptor was obtained from a person between 18 and 75 years old in good health. DNA of the CDR3: TGTGCCAGCAGCCGAGCAGGAGGCTCGGGGGAGACCCAGTACTTC. As protein: CASSRAGGSGETQYF.